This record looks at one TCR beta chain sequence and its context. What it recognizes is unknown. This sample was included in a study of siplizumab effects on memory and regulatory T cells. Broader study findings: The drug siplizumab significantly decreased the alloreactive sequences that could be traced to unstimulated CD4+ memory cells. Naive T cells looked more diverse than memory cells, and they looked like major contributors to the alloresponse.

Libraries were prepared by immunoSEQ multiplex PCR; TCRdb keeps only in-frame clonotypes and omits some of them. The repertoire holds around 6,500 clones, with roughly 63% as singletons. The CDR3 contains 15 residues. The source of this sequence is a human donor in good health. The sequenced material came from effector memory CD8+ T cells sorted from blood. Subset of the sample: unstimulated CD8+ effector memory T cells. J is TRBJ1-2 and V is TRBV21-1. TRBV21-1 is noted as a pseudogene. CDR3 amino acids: CASSKVSAYPYGYTF. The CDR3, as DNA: TGTGCCAGCAGCAAAGTGTCCGCGTACCCCTATGGCTACACCTTC.